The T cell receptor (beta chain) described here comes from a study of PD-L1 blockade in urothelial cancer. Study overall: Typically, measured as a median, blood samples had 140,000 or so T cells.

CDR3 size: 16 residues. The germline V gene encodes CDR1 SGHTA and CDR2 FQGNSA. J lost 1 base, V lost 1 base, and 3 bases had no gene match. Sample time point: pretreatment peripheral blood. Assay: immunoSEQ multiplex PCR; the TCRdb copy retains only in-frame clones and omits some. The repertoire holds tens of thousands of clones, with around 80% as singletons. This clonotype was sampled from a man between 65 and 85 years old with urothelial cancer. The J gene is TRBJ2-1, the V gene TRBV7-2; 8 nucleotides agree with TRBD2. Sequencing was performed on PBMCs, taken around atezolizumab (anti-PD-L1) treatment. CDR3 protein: CASSLGGGRSYNEQFF. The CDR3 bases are TGTGCCAGCAGCTTAGGAGGCGGGAGGTCCTACAATGAGCAGTTCTTC. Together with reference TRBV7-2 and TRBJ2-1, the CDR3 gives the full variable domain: GAGVSQSPSNKVTEKGKDVELRCDPISGHTALYWYRQSLGQGLEFLIYFQGNSAPDKSGLPSDRFSAERTGGSVSTLTIQRTQQEDSAVYLCASSLGGGRSYNEQFFGPGTRLTVL.